Listed here are 29 T cell receptor beta chains from one sample, sequenced in a study of blood T cell repertoires in COVID-19. Sequenced by immunoSEQ multiplex PCR; TCRdb stores in-frame clones only, minus some. The table has approximately 240,000 clones, roughly 84% seen once; the top ten hold around 3%. The sample was peripheral blood. These receptors came from a woman in her 30s who had recovered from COVID-19.

Concerning this clone: The same CDR3 also results from other DNA sequences found in this sample. The V call is TRBV7-9, the J call TRBJ1-2; a weak D match, TRBD1 (5 bases). There are 14 residues in the CDR3. Germline V gene sequence: CDR1 SEHNR, CDR2 FQNEAQ (reference sequence). V was pared by 0 bases and J by 1 base, with 6 bases between. The DNA for the CDR3 is TGTGCCAGCAGCTTAGCGGGGGGTAACTATGGCTACACCTTC. The encoded protein is CASSLAGGNYGYTF.

The rearrangement uses TRBV4-1 and TRBJ2-7; 9 positions match TRBD2. CDR1 and CDR2 from the germline V gene are MGHRA and YSYEKL. This CDR3 comprises 15 residues. V lost 2 bases, J lost 2 bases, and 4 bases stayed unmatched. CDR3 residues: CASSQHLAGPYEQYF. The CDR3 region has the DNA TGCGCCAGCAGCCAACATCTAGCGGGGCCCTACGAGCAGTACTTC.

This clone is a singleton in its sample. CDR3 bases: TGTGCCAGCAGTGAAGACTTCTTCGGGGTCGCTGGCTACACCTTC. It yields the protein CASSEDFFGVAGYTF. The chain couples TRBV6-1 to TRBJ1-2; no clear D. V shed 1 base and J shed 7 bases, with 16 bases lying between them. CDR3 length equals 15 residues. Germline V gene lookup returns CDR1 MNHNS and CDR2 SASEGT.

This rearrangement joins TRBV25-1 to TRBJ2-2; 9 positions agree with TRBD1. Looked up from germline, CDR1 is MGHDK and CDR2 is SYGVNS. The CDR3 spans 14 residues. With V trimmed by 4 bases and J by 6 bases, 3 bases remained unmatched. CDR3 bases: TGTGCCAGCAGTGGGACAGGGGAATCCGGGGAGCTGTTTTTT. This codes for CASSGTGESGELFF.

The rearrangement joins TRBV9 to TRBJ2-1; maybe TRBD2 (6 bases). The ends were cut back, 0 bases at V and 6 bases at J, with 10 bases in the middle. CDR3 size: 14 residues. Germline loops: CDR1 SGDLS, CDR2 YYNGEE. In DNA, the CDR3 is TGTGCCAGCAGCGTAGGCGTAGCGGCCAATGAGCAGTTCTTC. It specifies CASSVGVAANEQFF. Looking up the rest from reference TRBV9 and TRBJ2-1 gives the full variable domain: DSGVTQTPKHLITATGQRVTLRCSPRSGDLSVYWYQQSLDQGLQFLIQYYNGEERAKGNILERFSAQQFPDLHSELNLSSLELGDSALYFCASSVGVAANEQFFGPGTRLTVL.

The CDR3 DNA follows: TGCGCCAGTTCACAGGACGACGCAGATACGCAGTATTTT. Translated: CASSQDDADTQYF. The J gene is TRBJ2-3, the V gene TRBV5-1; possible D gene TRBD1, 5 bases. The CDR3 is made up of 13 amino acids. V lost 8 bases, J lost 4 bases, and 14 bases lay in between. The germline gives CDR1 SGHRS, CDR2 YFSETQ.

The chain employs TRBV7-2 and TRBJ1-3; TRBD1 aligns across 10 bases. There are 13 residues in the CDR3. V was pared by 4 bases and J by 10 bases, with 4 bases of the junction left unmatched. CDR1 and CDR2 (germline): SGHTA, FQGNSA. As DNA, the CDR3 is TGTGCCAGCAGCTCGACAGGGGGCGAAACCATATATTTT. Its protein is CASSSTGGETIYF.

The chain links TRBV24-1 to TRBJ2-2, with TRBD2 identical over 11 bases. V shed 5 bases and J 5 bases; nucleotides not matched to a gene: 12. CDR1 and CDR2 from the germline V gene are KGHDR and SFDVKD. This CDR3 is built from 18 residues. As DNA, the CDR3 is TGTGCCACCAGTGCCAACCCGACTAGCGGGATCGGGACCGGGGAGCTGTTTTTT. It encodes CATSANPTSGIGTGELFF.

This clone came up once. The V gene is TRBV2, the J gene TRBJ1-4, with 10 bases fitting TRBD1. The J segment lost 0 bases and the V segment lost 6 bases, leaving 7 bases of the junction unmatched. CDR3 length equals 17 residues. The V gene's germline CDR1 is SNHLY and CDR2 FYNNEI. The CDR3 loop is CASRPGQGFATNEKLFF. The CDR3 DNA reads as TGTGCCAGCAGGCCGGGACAGGGGTTTGCAACTAATGAAAAACTGTTTTTT.

The chain recombines TRBV24-1 with TRBJ1-2, with 7 nucleotides matching TRBD1. J lost 6 bases, V lost 1 base, and 4 bases had no gene match. The length of the CDR3 is 14 residues. Germline-derived CDR1 and CDR2 are KGHDR and SFDVKD. This chain's CDR3 is CATSDLGQVHGYTF. The CDR3 DNA is TGTGCCACCAGTGATTTAGGACAGGTCCATGGCTACACCTTC.

This clone was found once. In DNA form, the CDR3 reads TGTGCCAGTAGTATATTGGCGGGGCGGACGGAGTTCTTC. Translated: CASSILAGRTEFF. V usage is TRBV19 and J usage is TRBJ2-1, with a tentative D call TRBD2 (6 bases). CDR1 is LNHDA and CDR2 is SQIVND in the germline V gene (reference sequence). V was pared by 2 bases and J by 14 bases, with 16 bases between. The CDR3 length is 13 residues.

Only one count was recorded for this clone. The genes are TRBV9 and TRBJ2-7, with D unclear. The CDR3 loop spans 11 amino acids. Germline CDR1 reads SGDLS; CDR2 reads YYNGEE. Trimming pared 4 bases from V and 9 bases from J, leaving 11 bases between. For the CDR3, the DNA is TGTGCCAGCAGCCCCGGGTTGGGGCAGTACTTC. Its protein is CASSPGLGQYF.

Written as DNA, the CDR3 is TGTGCCAGCAGTGACGTACTAGCGTTACTGGGAAAGTACTTC. Encoded protein: CASSDVLALLGKYF. The chain has TRBV2 and TRBJ2-7, with 7 bases fitting TRBD2. V shed 3 bases and J 11 bases; nucleotides not matched to a gene: 13. The germline V gene encodes CDR1 SNHLY and CDR2 FYNNEI. The CDR3 is made up of 14 amino acids.

In this sample, this clone turned up a few times. The rearrangement joins TRBV6-5 to TRBJ1-3, with D perhaps matching TRBD1 (6 bases). V shed 6 bases and J shed 7 bases, with 13 bases lying between them. There are 13 residues in the CDR3. The germline CDR1 and CDR2 sequences are MNHEY and SVGAGI. CDR3 sequence (DNA): TGTGCCAGCAGGACGGGGGGGCGGAACACCATATATTTT. Translated, it gives CASRTGGRNTIYF.

The chain couples TRBV3-1 (or the pseudogene TRBV3-2) to TRBJ1-1, with D hard to call. The CDR3 is 15 amino acids. Trimming cost V 0 bases and J 6 bases, with 14 bases left between them. Germline CDR1 LGHDT, CDR2 YNNKEL (reference sequence). CDR3 in amino acids: CASSQERGWWAEAFF. In nucleotides, the CDR3 is TGTGCCAGCAGCCAAGAGCGGGGATGGTGGGCTGAAGCTTTCTTT.

V and J are TRBV7-2 and TRBJ2-3, with D uncertain. The CDR3 consists of 14 residues. Germline V lookup: CDR1 SGHTA, CDR2 FQGNSA. V gave up 1 base and J gave up 1 base, with 6 bases separating them. The DNA of the CDR3 is TGTGCCAGCAGCTTAGTTCCGGGCACAGATACGCAGTATTTT. Protein product: CASSLVPGTDTQYF. Based on the CDR3 plus reference TRBV7-2 and TRBJ2-3, the full variable domain is GAGVSQSPSNKVTEKGKDVELRCDPISGHTALYWYRQSLGQGLEFLIYFQGNSAPDKSGLPSDRFSAERTGGSVSTLTIQRTQQEDSAVYLCASSLVPGTDTQYFGPGTRLTVL.

The chain carries TRBV28 and TRBJ2-4; the D gene is possibly TRBD2 (6 bases). V lost 4 bases and J 0 bases, leaving 13 bases between the germline ends. The CDR3 is 16 residues long. Germline V gene lookup returns CDR1 MDHEN and CDR2 SYDVKM. The CDR3 nucleotides read TGTGCCAGCAGTTCCGGGACTTTGCTAGCCAAAAACATTCAGTACTTC. It yields the protein CASSSGTLLAKNIQYF.

The chain carries TRBV24-1 and TRBJ2-1; TRBD2 matches at 11 bases. Germline trimming cut 4 bases from V and 9 bases from J; bases unmatched to any gene: 4. CDR3 length equals 14 residues. The germline CDR1 and CDR2 sequences are KGHDR and SFDVKD. The CDR3, as DNA: TGTGCCACCAGTGACCCGGGACTAGCGGTTGAGCAGTTCTTC. Its protein is CATSDPGLAVEQFF.

The rearrangement uses TRBV11-2 and TRBJ2-7; 11 nucleotides match TRBD1. Germline lookup yields CDR1 SGHAT and CDR2 FQNNGV. After removal of 3 bases from V and 7 bases from J, the junction contained 8 bases not matched to a gene. The CDR3 length is 15 residues. In DNA form, the CDR3 reads TGTGCCAGCAGCTTCGGACAGGGGGCCCTCTGGGAGCAGTACTTC. The encoded protein is CASSFGQGALWEQYF. Full variable domain (rest looked up from reference TRBV11-2 and TRBJ2-7): EAGVAQSPRYKIIEKRQSVAFWCNPISGHATLYWYQQILGQGPKLLIQFQNNGVVDDSQLPKDRFSAERLKGVDSTLKIQPAKLEDSAVYLCASSFGQGALWEQYFGPGTRLTVT.

V usage is TRBV5-1 and J usage is TRBJ2-2, with D possibly TRBD1 on 6 matching bases. V was clipped by 3 bases and J by 6 bases, with 9 bases between them. The CDR3 length is 13 residues. Germline V gene lookup returns CDR1 SGHRS and CDR2 YFSETQ. The CDR3, as DNA: TGCGCCAGCAGCTATCAGGGGCCCGGGGAGCTGTTTTTT. Amino acids: CASSYQGPGELFF.

In its sample, this clone was seen once. Here the CDR3 DNA reads TGTGCCAGCAGCCTACTCGGCCAGGCGGGTAGTAAAGAAAAACTGTTTTTT. It is translated as CASSLLGQAGSKEKLFF. The chain recombines TRBV7-8 with TRBJ1-4; no clear D gene. V lost 5 bases and J 8 bases, leaving 24 bases between the germline ends. Per the germline V gene, CDR1 is SGHVS and CDR2 is FQNEAQ. The CDR3 covers 17 residues.

The chain combines TRBV6-5 with TRBJ2-5, with D maybe TRBD1 (5 bases). CDR1 MNHEY and CDR2 SVGAGI come from the germline V gene. The CDR3 is made up of 15 amino acids. Trimming cost V 2 bases and J 1 base, with 11 bases left between them. CDR3 sequence reads: CASSYRGRLQETQYF. The CDR3 DNA follows: TGTGCCAGCAGTTACAGGGGTCGGCTCCAAGAGACCCAGTACTTC.

The rearrangement links TRBV3-1 (or the pseudogene TRBV3-2) to TRBJ2-1; 8 nucleotides align to TRBD2. The junction had 12 bases not matched to a gene; V was cut back by 8 bases and J by 0 bases. The length of the CDR3 is 17 residues. Germline-derived CDR1 and CDR2 are LGHDT and YNNKEL (reference sequence). CDR3 coding DNA: TGTGCCAGCTCCGGGACTAGATCCCCCCGCTCCTACAATGAGCAGTTCTTC. Translated: CASSGTRSPRSYNEQFF.

The J gene is TRBJ1-3, the V gene TRBV18; TRBD1 agrees at 7 bases. This CDR3 is 16 amino acids long. Germline V gene lookup returns CDR1 KGHSH and CDR2 LQKENI. Losses at the gene ends were 2 bases for V and 0 bases for J; bases not matched to a gene: 4. The CDR3 DNA follows: TGTGCCAGCTCACCATCGGGACAGTACTCTGGAAACACCATATATTTT. The encoded protein is CASSPSGQYSGNTIYF. Drawing the rest from reference TRBV18 and TRBJ1-3, the complete variable domain is NAGVMQNPRHLVRRRGQEARLRCSPMKGHSHVYWYRQLPEEGLKFMVYLQKENIIDESGMPKERFSAEFPKEGPSILRIQQVVRGDSAAYFCASSPSGQYSGNTIYFGEGSWLTVV.

This clone was counted a single time. This chain uses TRBV2 with TRBJ2-7; 8 bases align to TRBD1. The ends lost 7 bases at V and 3 bases at J; junction bases unmatched: 8. The CDR3 totals 14 residues. Germline assignment: CDR1 SNHLY and CDR2 FYNNEI. In DNA form, the CDR3 reads TGTGCCAGCAACAAACAGGGGGGCCTCTACGAGCAGTACTTC. This codes for CASNKQGGLYEQYF.

The chain uses TRBV11-3 and TRBJ2-2; 10 bases are shared with TRBD2. CDR1 and CDR2 (germline): SGHNT, YENEEA. The junction had 11 bases not matched to a gene; V was cut back by 5 bases and J by 5 bases. The length of the CDR3 is 17 residues. CDR3 coding DNA: TGTGCCAGCAGCCCTTCTGGTAGCGGGAGGAAAACCGGGGAGCTGTTTTTT. Translated: CASSPSGSGRKTGELFF.

The rearrangement links TRBV27 to TRBJ2-1; 7 positions agree with TRBD1. The V segment lost 2 bases and the J segment 4 bases; nucleotides outside the gene matches: 5. Germline CDR1 reads MNHEY; CDR2 reads SMNVEV (reference sequence). The CDR3 is made up of 15 amino acids. The CDR3 loop is CASSLGRTGYNEQFF. The CDR3 region has the DNA TGTGCCAGCAGTTTAGGTCGGACAGGTTACAATGAGCAGTTCTTC.

Only one count was recorded for this clone. This sequence joins TRBV30 and TRBJ1-4; tentative D call: TRBD1 (6 bases). CDR1 is GTSNPN and CDR2 is SVGIG in the germline V gene (reference sequence). This CDR3 contains 14 residues. With 5 bases removed from V and 3 bases from J, the gap between germline ends came to 13 bases. The CDR3 DNA reads as TGTGCCTGGGGGGGCGGGGGTTCTAATGAAAAACTGTTTTTT. Amino acid sequence: CAWGGGGSNEKLFF.

The rearrangement uses TRBV2 and TRBJ2-1; 11 bases align to TRBD2. V was clipped by 8 bases and J by 0 bases; unmatched bases: 24. The CDR3 is 22 residues long. The germline V gene encodes CDR1 SNHLY and CDR2 FYNNEI. In DNA form, the CDR3 reads TGTGCCAGCGGGGGTTCAGGGGGCAAAGTACTAGCGGGAGTTCTCTCCTACAATGAGCAGTTCTTC. Protein: CASGGSGGKVLAGVLSYNEQFF.